This TCR beta chain was retrieved from a study of blood T cells in healthy people across ages. A second about 7 to 11 cycle PCR used barcoded and J-beta primers. TCRdb analysed the 5' RACE reads with MiXCR anew, one entry per CDR3 protein. The sample yields some 640,000 distinct CDR3 sequences, about 30% seen once. Germline V gives CDR1 SGHTA, CDR2 FQGNSA. The V end was cut by 1 base, the J end by 2 bases, with 17 bases between. The CDR3 runs to 17 residues. The receptor comes from a woman aged 80 or over in good health. Sequencing used blood. This chain connects TRBV7-2 to TRBJ2-5, with a possible D match to TRBD2 (5 bases). CDR3 loop: CASSLGILGRVQETQYF. The DNA of the CDR3 is TGTGCCAGCAGCTTAGGGATTCTAGGGCGGGTGCAAGAGACCCAGTACTTC.